This T cell receptor (beta chain) derives from a study of early T cells in non-severe SARS-CoV-2 infection. On the study more broadly: Sequencing used unsorted whole-blood bulk RNA, so chains lack pairing. Points from the study as a whole: Sequences matched to VDJdb favored anti-spike CD8 responses, while private and CD4 specificities were missed.

Comment on this clonotype: Its target is not known.

The germline CDR1 and CDR2 sequences are MNHEY and SVGEGT. Trimming pared 0 bases from V and 3 bases from J, leaving 3 bases between. The CDR3 length is 13 residues. cDNA molecules, individually, were tagged with unique molecular identifiers. Each CDR3 protein is one row after TCRdb ran MiXCR on the 5' RACE reads. The top ten hold under 25% of the sample, which has tens of thousands of distinct CDR3 sequences, 5.4% seen once. The source material was whole blood. The chain has TRBV6-2 or TRBV6-3 and TRBJ2-1, with D unresolved. The TCR originated in an adult who was a healthcare worker with PCR-confirmed SARS-CoV-2 infection or an uninfected control (not recorded which). CDR3 nucleotides: TGTGCCAGCAGTTACTCTGACTACAATGAGCAGTTCTTC. Translated, it gives CASSYSDYNEQFF.